These 22 T cell receptor beta chains originate from one sample sequenced in a study of cytomegalovirus exposure and HLA in healthy donors. Amplification used 60 Vbeta primers and 13 Jbeta primers. Sequencing was performed with immunoSEQ multiplex PCR; in TCRdb, only in-frame clones are kept and a portion is missing. Of around 99,000 clones listed, about 74% are singletons. Sequenced material: PBMCs. These receptors all come from a middle-aged woman in good health and CMV-seropositive.

The rearrangement uses TRBV7-9 and TRBJ1-2; D unresolved. This CDR3 comprises 15 residues. Per germline, CDR1 SEHNR and CDR2 FQNEAQ (reference sequence). V lost 1 base to trimming and J lost 4 bases, with 13 bases between them. The CDR3 DNA reads TGTGCCAGCAGCTTAGTGGGTCGGGATAGCTATGGCTACACCTTC. It codes for CASSLVGRDSYGYTF. Looking up the rest from reference TRBV7-9 and TRBJ1-2 gives the full variable domain: DTGVSQNPRHKITKRGQNVTFRCDPISEHNRLYWYRQTLGQGPEFLTYFQNEAQLEKSRLLSDRFSAERPKGSFSTLEIQRTEQGDSAMYLCASSLVGRDSYGYTFGSGTRLTVV.

The chain has TRBV30 and TRBJ1-1, with D possibly TRBD1 on 5 matching bases. V dropped 2 bases and J dropped 0 bases, with 7 bases sitting between them. The CDR3 totals 13 residues. CDR1 and CDR2 from the germline V gene are GTSNPN and SVGIG (reference sequence). The CDR3 DNA reads as TGTGCCTGGAGTAAGACAGTGAACACTGAAGCTTTCTTT. Its protein product is CAWSKTVNTEAFF.

This clone occurred a few times. The chain recombines TRBV5-1 with TRBJ2-3; 8 nucleotides match TRBD2. Losses at the gene ends were 1 base for V and 6 bases for J; bases not matched to a gene: 10. Germline V CDR1 and CDR2: SGHRS, YFSETQ. The CDR3 spans 16 residues. CDR3 loop: CASSLSSGGQVDTQYF. The DNA of the CDR3 is TGCGCCAGCAGCTTGTCGTCGGGGGGGCAGGTGGATACGCAGTATTTT.

V is TRBV19 and J is TRBJ1-4; D unresolved. V lost 7 bases and J lost 0, with 12 bases in between. Germline CDR1 reads LNHDA; CDR2 reads SQIVND (reference sequence). This CDR3 spans 15 amino acids. The CDR3 region is CASTLRGPTNEKLFF. CDR3 bases: TGTGCCAGTACCCTAAGAGGCCCAACTAATGAAAAACTGTTTTTT.

This rearrangement joins TRBV6-1 to TRBJ1-1; D might be TRBD1 (5 bases). The germline V gene encodes CDR1 MNHNS and CDR2 SASEGT. Trimming stripped 1 base from V and 5 bases from J, with 11 bases between. This CDR3 has 14 amino acids. The CDR3: CASSEVQGRTEAFF. The DNA for the CDR3 is TGTGCCAGCAGTGAAGTCCAGGGAAGGACTGAAGCTTTCTTT.

The genes are TRBV7-2 and TRBJ1-3; a possible D gene is TRBD1 (5 bases). CDR1 is SGHTA, CDR2 FQGNSA, per germline. This CDR3 is 15 amino acids long. The V end lost 5 bases, the J end lost 2 bases, and 13 bases lay between the germline ends. CDR3 DNA: TGTGCCAGCAGCCACGGGGGATACACTGGAAACACCATATATTTT. Amino acid sequence: CASSHGGYTGNTIYF.

The J gene is TRBJ1-1, the V gene TRBV11-2, with D maybe TRBD1 (6 bases). Trimming cost V 5 bases and J 1 base, with 11 bases left between them. Germline CDR1 is SGHAT and CDR2 is FQNNGV. The CDR3 runs 14 residues. The CDR3 bases are TGTGCCAGCAGCCAGGACAGACAGAACACTGAAGCTTTCTTT. It specifies CASSQDRQNTEAFF. Using reference TRBV11-2 and TRBJ1-1 for the parts outside the CDR3, the full variable domain is EAGVAQSPRYKIIEKRQSVAFWCNPISGHATLYWYQQILGQGPKLLIQFQNNGVVDDSQLPKDRFSAERLKGVDSTLKIQPAKLEDSAVYLCASSQDRQNTEAFFGQGTRLTVV.

The DNA of the CDR3 is TGTGCCAGCAGCCGAGGACAGGGATTGATGGGAGAGACCCAGTACTTC. Residues: CASSRGQGLMGETQYF. The rearrangement joins TRBV7-2 to TRBJ2-5; 8 nucleotides line up with TRBD1. This CDR3 has 16 amino acids. V lost 5 bases, J lost 4 bases, and 12 bases stayed unmatched. CDR1 is SGHTA, CDR2 FQGNSA, per germline. The entire variable domain, with the rest obtained from reference TRBV7-2 and TRBJ2-5, is as follows: GAGVSQSPSNKVTEKGKDVELRCDPISGHTALYWYRQSLGQGLEFLIYFQGNSAPDKSGLPSDRFSAERTGGSVSTLTIQRTQQEDSAVYLCASSRGQGLMGETQYFGPGTRLLVL.

This chain connects TRBV7-3 to TRBJ2-6; TRBD1 matches at 8 bases. V lost 3 bases, J lost 0 bases, and 7 bases stayed unmatched. This CDR3 has 18 residues. Germline CDR1 SGHTA, CDR2 FQGTGA. In DNA, the CDR3 is TGTGCCAGCAGCTTCGGGACAGGTCTTGGCTCTGGGGCCAACGTCCTGACTTTC. The encoded protein is CASSFGTGLGSGANVLTF.

This clone occurred once. The V and J genes are TRBV7-3 and TRBJ1-1; D is ambiguous. Trimming stripped 4 bases from V and 6 bases from J, with 9 bases between. CDR3 length: 12 amino acids. Germline lookup yields CDR1 SGHTA and CDR2 FQGTGA. In DNA form, the CDR3 reads TGTGCCAGCAGCTCGCGACATTCTGAAGCTTTCTTT. Its protein is CASSSRHSEAFF.

The chain recombines TRBV5-5 with TRBJ2-3; 7 bases are a match to TRBD1. CDR1 and CDR2 from the germline V gene are SGHKS and YYEKEE (reference sequence). The CDR3 is made up of 14 amino acids. Trimming removed 5 bases from V and 2 bases from J; junction bases left unmatched: 5. CDR3 sequence (DNA): TGTGCCAGCAGTTCGACAGGGTTCACAGATACGCAGTATTTT. Amino acids: CASSSTGFTDTQYF.

This clone was detected only a few times. The V gene is TRBV10-1, the J gene TRBJ1-1, with a weak D call TRBD1 (6 bases). Germline V gene sequence: CDR1 WNHNN, CDR2 SYGVQD (reference sequence). V was shortened by 5 bases and J by 3 bases, with 10 bases between the two germline ends. The CDR3 extends over 13 amino acids. The CDR3 DNA sequence: TGCGCCAGCAGTTCAGGGGTCGACACTGAAGCTTTCTTT. Amino acid sequence: CASSSGVDTEAFF.

This clone was found a few times. The V gene is TRBV6-6, the J gene TRBJ1-2; 7 bases line up with TRBD1. Germline V gene lookup returns CDR1 MNHNY and CDR2 SVGAGI (reference sequence). This CDR3 is built from 15 residues. The V gene end was trimmed by 7 bases and the J gene end by 2 bases; junction bases not matched to a gene: 10. The CDR3 DNA reads TGTGCCAGCATCCTCGACAGGGCCCAGAACTATGGCTACACCTTC. Amino acid sequence: CASILDRAQNYGYTF.

This clone was seen once. The rearrangement joins TRBV19 to TRBJ1-6; 8 bases match TRBD1. The CDR3 sequence is 15 residues long. V lost 6 bases to trimming and J lost 5 bases; unmatched junction nucleotides: 6. In germline, CDR1 is LNHDA, CDR2 SQIVND (reference sequence). In DNA form, the CDR3 reads TGTGCCAGTAGAAGACCGGGACAGGATAATTCACCCCTCCACTTT. Translated: CASRRPGQDNSPLHF.

This chain joins TRBV5-4 and TRBJ2-7; 9 bases match TRBD1. The CDR3 covers 14 residues. Germline CDR1 SGHNT, CDR2 YYREEE (reference sequence). Trimming removed 5 bases from V and 3 bases from J; junction bases left unmatched: 6. The CDR3 region is CASSSGTGLYEQYF. CDR3 nucleotide sequence: TGTGCCAGCAGTTCCGGGACAGGGCTCTACGAGCAGTACTTC.

This chain joins TRBV5-1 and TRBJ2-1; TRBD2 agrees at 14 bases. With V trimmed by 2 bases and J by 3 bases, 1 base remained unmatched. CDR3 length: 16 amino acids. CDR1 and CDR2 (germline): SGHRS, YFSETQ. Here the CDR3 DNA reads TGCGCCAGCAGCTTTGGGACTAGCGGGGGCTACAATGAGCAGTTCTTC. Protein product: CASSFGTSGGYNEQFF.

V is TRBV28 and J is TRBJ1-1; 10 nucleotides match TRBD1. This CDR3 spans 13 amino acids. Germline trimming cut 3 bases from V and 12 bases from J; bases unmatched to any gene: 7. The germline gives CDR1 MDHEN, CDR2 SYDVKM. DNA for the CDR3: TGTGCCAGCAGTTTGTCGGGACAGGGGAATCCTTTCTTT. Protein product: CASSLSGQGNPFF.

CDR3 loop: CASSLGRSSVNTEAFF. CDR3 bases: TGTGCCAGCAGCTTGGGGAGGTCATCCGTAAACACTGAAGCTTTCTTT. The V call is TRBV5-4, the J call TRBJ1-1; no reliable D call. Deletions cut 0 bases from V and 2 bases from J, with 14 bases between. This CDR3 has 16 residues. The germline gives CDR1 SGHNT, CDR2 YYREEE (reference sequence).

The V call is TRBV20-1, the J call TRBJ1-1; 8 nucleotides agree with TRBD1. The germline V gene has CDR1 DFQATT and CDR2 SNEGSKA (reference sequence). The CDR3 length is 10 residues. V was clipped by 5 bases and J by 11 bases; unmatched bases: 4. DNA of the CDR3: TGCAGTGCTGTGGGACAGGTGGCTTTCTTT. Translating it yields CSAVGQVAFF.

This clone was counted only a few times. This rearrangement joins TRBV18 to TRBJ2-7; 9 bases line up with TRBD1. This CDR3 contains 18 residues. The J segment lost 4 bases and the V segment lost 0 bases, leaving 13 bases of the junction unmatched. In germline, CDR1 is KGHSH, CDR2 LQKENI. CDR3: CASSPPVGAFGTGYEQYF. The CDR3 nucleotides are TGTGCCAGCTCACCACCCGTGGGGGCTTTCGGGACAGGGTACGAGCAGTACTTC. Filled out from reference TRBV18 and TRBJ2-7, the complete variable domain reads NAGVMQNPRHLVRRRGQEARLRCSPMKGHSHVYWYRQLPEEGLKFMVYLQKENIIDESGMPKERFSAEFPKEGPSILRIQQVVRGDSAAYFCASSPPVGAFGTGYEQYFGPGTRLTVT.

This sequence joins TRBV19 and TRBJ1-1; D remains ambiguous. CDR3 length: 15 amino acids. Germline V CDR1 and CDR2: LNHDA, SQIVND (reference sequence). The V and J ends lost 3 bases and 6 bases respectively, with 17 bases between them. The CDR3 region has the DNA TGTGCCAGTAGTATGGGAGCGGGCATCACCGCTGAAGCTTTCTTT. It encodes CASSMGAGITAEAFF.

The gene calls are TRBV5-8 and TRBJ2-7; the match to TRBD1 covers 7 bases. This CDR3 has 14 residues. CDR1 and CDR2 (germline): SGHTS, YDEGEE. V gave up 0 bases and J gave up 4 bases; unmatched junction bases: 4. Here the CDR3 reads CASSLGGGGYEQYF. The CDR3 DNA reads TGTGCCAGCAGCTTGGGAGGGGGCGGTTACGAGCAGTACTTC. The whole variable domain, filled in from reference TRBV5-8 and TRBJ2-7, reads EAGVTQSPTHLIKTRGQQATLRCSPISGHTSVYWYQQALGLGLQFLLWYDEGEERNRGNFPPRFSGRQFPNYSSELNVNALELEDSALYLCASSLGGGGYEQYFGPGTRLTVT.